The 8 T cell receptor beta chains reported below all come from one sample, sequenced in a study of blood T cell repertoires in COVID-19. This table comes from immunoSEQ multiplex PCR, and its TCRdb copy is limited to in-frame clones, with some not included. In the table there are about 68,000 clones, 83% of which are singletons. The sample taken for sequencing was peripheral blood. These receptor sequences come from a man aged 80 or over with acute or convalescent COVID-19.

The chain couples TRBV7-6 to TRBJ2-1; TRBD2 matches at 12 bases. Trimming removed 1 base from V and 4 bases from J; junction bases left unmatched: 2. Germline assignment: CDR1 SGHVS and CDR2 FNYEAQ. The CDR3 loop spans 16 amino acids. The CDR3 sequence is CASSLGLAGGYNEQFF. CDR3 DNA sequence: TGTGCCAGCAGCTTAGGGCTAGCGGGGGGGTACAATGAGCAGTTCTTC. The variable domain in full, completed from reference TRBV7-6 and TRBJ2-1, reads GAGVSQSPRYKVTKRGQDVALRCDPISGHVSLYWYRQALGQGPEFLTYFNYEAQQDKSGLPNDRFSAERPEGSISTLTIQRTEQRDSAMYRCASSLGLAGGYNEQFFGPGTRLTVL.

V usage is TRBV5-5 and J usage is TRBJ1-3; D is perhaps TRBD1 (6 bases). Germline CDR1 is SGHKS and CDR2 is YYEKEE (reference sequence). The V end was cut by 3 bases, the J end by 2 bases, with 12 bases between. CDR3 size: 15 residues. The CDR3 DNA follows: TGTGCCAGCAGCTCCAGGGGATCAACTGGAAACACCATATATTTT. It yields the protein CASSSRGSTGNTIYF. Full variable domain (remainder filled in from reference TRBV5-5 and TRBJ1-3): DAGVTQSPTHLIKTRGQQVTLRCSPISGHKSVSWYQQVLGQGPQFIFQYYEKEERGRGNFPDRFSARQFPNYSSELNVNALLLGDSALYLCASSSRGSTGNTIYFGEGSWLTVV.

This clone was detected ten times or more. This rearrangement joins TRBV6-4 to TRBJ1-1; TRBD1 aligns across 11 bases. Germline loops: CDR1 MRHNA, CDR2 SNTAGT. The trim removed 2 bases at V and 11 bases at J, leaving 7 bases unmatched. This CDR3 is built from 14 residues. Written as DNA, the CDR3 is TGTGCCAGCAGTGACGGCGGACAGGGGGCAGGTGCTTTCTTT. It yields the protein CASSDGGQGAGAFF.

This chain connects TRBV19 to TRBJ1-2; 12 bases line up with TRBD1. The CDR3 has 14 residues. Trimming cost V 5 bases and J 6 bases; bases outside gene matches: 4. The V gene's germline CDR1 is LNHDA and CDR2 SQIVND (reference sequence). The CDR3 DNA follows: TGTGCCAGTAGTCCTGGGACAGGGGGCGATGGCTACACCTTC. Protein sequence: CASSPGTGGDGYTF.

DNA for the CDR3: TGTGCCATCAGTGAGTTCTCTGGGGGGGGCCCACAGGCCCAGCATTTT. It translates to CAISEFSGGGPQAQHF. V is TRBV10-3 and J is TRBJ1-5; tentatively, D is TRBD1 (6 bases). Germline V CDR1 and CDR2: ENHRY, SYGVKD. The CDR3 covers 16 residues. The ends were cut back, 1 base at V and 11 bases at J, with 21 bases in the middle.

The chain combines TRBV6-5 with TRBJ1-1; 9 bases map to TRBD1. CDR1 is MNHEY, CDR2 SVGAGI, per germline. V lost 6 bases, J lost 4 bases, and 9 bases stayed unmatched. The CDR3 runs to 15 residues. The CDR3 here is CASSLGQGFRTEAFF. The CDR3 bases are TGTGCCAGCAGCCTGGGACAGGGCTTCCGCACTGAAGCTTTCTTT.

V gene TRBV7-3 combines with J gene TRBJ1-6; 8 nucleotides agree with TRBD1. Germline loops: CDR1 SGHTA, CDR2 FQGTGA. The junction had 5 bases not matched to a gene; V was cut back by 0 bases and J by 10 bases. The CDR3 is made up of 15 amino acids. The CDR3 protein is CASSLTAGGWSPLHF. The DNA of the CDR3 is TGTGCCAGCAGCTTAACGGCAGGGGGCTGGTCACCCCTCCACTTT.

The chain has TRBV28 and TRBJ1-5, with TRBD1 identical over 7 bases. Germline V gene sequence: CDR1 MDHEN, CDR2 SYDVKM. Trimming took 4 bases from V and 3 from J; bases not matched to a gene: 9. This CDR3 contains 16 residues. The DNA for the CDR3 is TGTGCCAGCAGTTGGGCCCCGACAGGGTTCAATCAGCCCCAGCATTTT. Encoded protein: CASSWAPTGFNQPQHF.